This paragraph reports one TCR beta chain. The antigen it binds to is not known. Base qualities are not provided; no much larger clone lies one nucleotide away. Library preparation was by the immunoSEQ multiplex PCR assay. A mixture of 60 forward primers for TCR Vbeta segments and 13 reverse primers for TCR Jbeta segments was used in the multiplex PCR. The CDR3 region of rearranged TCR beta genes was amplified from genomic DNA with a multiplex PCR assay. The amplified TCR beta libraries were sequenced on the Illumina HiSeq System as 87-base-pair reads. The authors' analysis ran thus. A later analysis tallied around 82 million unique TCR beta chains across the approximately 670 repertoires, and approximately 9.9 million of those chains were shared by two or more donors. A nearest-neighbor algorithm error-corrected the raw reads and collapsed the reads into unique sequences, merging closely related sequences to remove PCR and sequencing errors. V, D and J gene segments were assigned by aligning CDR3 sequences to IMGT reference sequences. For a sequence to be retained, at least a six-nucleotide match to both a V gene segment and a J gene segment was required. Rearrangements were called productive when the CDR3 lacked stop codons and stayed in frame with V and J; all others were non-productive. Following IMGT convention, CDR3 was defined as the stretch from the second conserved V-encoded cysteine to the conserved J-encoded phenylalanine. In an earlier analysis of around 640 of the donors, sequences lacking an unambiguous match to a single V gene segment were excluded. In an earlier analysis of some 590 of the donors, a V segment was called functional when productive rearrangements were above 56.7%, and segregating when the standard deviation between donors exceeded 5%. A statistical classification framework was built to diagnose cytomegalovirus status from the catalog of TCR beta chain sequences. A later analysis assigned V and J genes by comparing TCR nucleotide sequences with IMGT/GENE-DB human TR gene sequences. Using the TCRdist pipeline, a later analysis assigned CDR3 sequences along with most-parsimonious VDJ recombination scenarios. In a later analysis, each TCR beta chain was defined by its CDR3 amino acid sequence together with its V-gene family, and reads lacking a unique V-gene family were excluded. In a later analysis, approximately 640 highly shared, low-generation-probability nucleotide sequences were removed to address suspected cross-contamination and a sequencing artifact. In a later analysis, a clonal expansion index for each public chain was calculated from normalized within-repertoire ranks of inferred template counts. Generation probabilities in a later analysis came from a VDJ recombination model fitted to out-of-frame rearrangements, and those results were checked against IGoR. In a later analysis, TCR-TCR, TCR-HLA and TCR-CMV co-occurrence was scored with hypergeometric tests, and a repertoire-size bias correction was applied to TCR pairs. To estimate false discovery rates, a later analysis permuted the HLA or CMV assignments 20 times. In a later analysis, co-occurring TCRs were grouped using DBSCAN, with TCRdist sequence similarity added in when clustering inside HLA-allele-positive subsets. Repertoires with fewer than 30,000 or more than 120,000 public chains were left out of co-occurrence clustering, as were roughly five repertoires with anomalous nucleotide sharing. The table comes from immuneACCESS by way of TCRdb, which keeps in-frame sequences with V and J called. Part of the clones is missing from these tables; in studies checked, under half for an unresolved V gene and the rest for unknown reasons. V, J and clone size derive from that table, while D and trimming were established from the DNA sequence. For this sample there are approximately 100,000 clones; approximately 80% appear just once. Of the sample, around 10% is held by the ten largest clones.

The sample belongs to a study of cytomegalovirus exposure and HLA in healthy donors (dated by TCRdb to about 2017). As for the study more broadly: An earlier analysis of 587 of the donors reported 250 to 300 Gb of sequence data and more than 90 million unique TCR beta sequences from roughly 200 million T cells. The study used immunosequencing to profile the T cell repertoires of more than 650 subjects and linked those repertoires to cytomegalovirus serostatus. Every discovery cohort repertoire had been produced on one sequencing platform. A later genetic analysis used genome-wide SNP genotypes for about three fifths of the 666 donors, treating that subset as a discovery cohort. The aim of the study was to test whether cataloging public T cell receptors could identify signatures of past pathogen exposure. The later analysis used no new phenotypic data to find candidate immune exposures, relying instead on TCR beta sequences and their occurrence across donors. In a later analysis, previously published TCR beta repertoires from about 670 donors were re-analyzed and high-resolution HLA genotyping was added so that TCR occurrence patterns could be studied. To decide whether each TCR beta V gene segment behaved as functional or pseudogenic, an earlier analysis of 587 of the donors relied on high-throughput TCR beta sequencing. HLA typing covered class I and class II loci at four-digit resolution. On average, 235,054 unique TCR beta nucleotide sequences were sequenced per donor among a few hundred genotyped donors of the cohort, with 15% to 20% of those sequences being non-productive. To predict cytomegalovirus infection status, the study combined high-throughput TCR immunosequencing, statistical association of individual TCRs with disease status, and machine learning. Donor age, sex, ethnicity and CMV serostatus were compiled alongside the repertoire data. In addition to the first cohort of hundreds of subjects, a separate validation cohort of approximately 110 different subjects was used. Around 330 gigabases of sequencing data and around 80 million unique TCR sequences made up an early release that covered some 640 HLA-typed donors. The number of typed donors differed by locus: roughly 629-640 for A, B, C, DRB1 and DQB1; some 500 for DQA1; around 610 for DPA1; and around 470 for DPB1. A handful of DR-DQ haplotypes were handled as single units for association and clustering because linkage in the cohort was strong. Among the roughly 400 genotyped donors, roughly 80% belonged to the genetic ancestry cluster associated with self-reported Caucasian donors.

The cohort consisted of hundreds of healthy bone marrow donors. All cohort members were sampled while nominally healthy, although unrecorded immune exposures were likely present. The donor was CMV seropositive and was included in the group of about 290 seropositive cohort members. Each donor provided a peripheral blood sample, and peripheral blood mononuclear cells were used for TCR beta sequencing. Genomic DNA was extracted from the blood cell samples with the Qiagen DNeasy Blood Extraction Kit. Findings and caveats that apply to the study as a whole: A later genetic analysis reported fewer N-insertions in productive TCRs among donors in an Asian-associated ancestry cluster than the roughly 670-donor mean. A further reported finding was that TCR beta sequences accurately predicted the HLA-A and HLA-B alleles for most subjects in the first cohort. In both the original and validation cohorts, the classifier was reported to diagnose cytomegalovirus status with high specificity and sensitivity. In the study, about 150 TCR beta chains were listed as associated with cytomegalovirus. According to a later analysis, TCR association rates differed among HLA loci, with DRB1 alleles showing the most associated TCRs and HLA-C alleles showing the fewest. In vitro tests confirmed that a few of the cytomegalovirus-associated TCR beta chains recognize cytomegalovirus antigens. Correlated functional status among segregating V segments might reflect linkage disequilibrium, but an unknown experimental factor could not be ruled out. It was suggested by the authors that the approach could potentially be generalized to other disease states and immunological phenotypes. According to a later analysis, most CMV-associated TCR beta chains appeared to be HLA-restricted, and the HLA associations seemed to be driven largely by CMV exposure. V-gene and J-gene trimming of TCR beta chains was associated with a missense DCLRE1C variant in a later genetic analysis, and the association was replicated in an independent cohort. This cohort had only TCR beta chains sequenced, and the lack of alpha or paired-chain data limited which features could be detected. The only immune exposure information available for the cohort was CMV serostatus. Because counts were too low, around 18 rarely observed V segments, including chromosome 9 orphons, were left out of the earlier analysis of about 620 of the donors. In a later analysis, 16,951 TCR beta sequences were associated with specific HLA alleles at a false discovery rate of 0.05. Most TCR sequences were observed very rarely across donors, whereas some public TCRs were present in many individuals. In a later analysis, HLA-associated TCR beta chains showed more clonal expansion and lower generation probabilities than non-associated chains that were equally common. A cluster of highly shared sequence variants was judged likely to be a technical artifact of the sequencing pipeline. Because HLA typing was missing for some donors at each locus, association tests included only the typed subset. Sequencing depth was assumed to be roughly uniform across donors in the presence/absence analyses, though that assumption may not hold. In an earlier analysis of 500 to 650 of the donors, most TCR beta V segments appeared in productive rearrangements about 90% or about 30% of the time, broadly matching IMGT annotations. Several of the top co-occurrence clusters appeared to be linked to parvovirus B19, influenza, CMV and Epstein-Barr virus, according to a later analysis. When HLA alleles, especially DR and DQ, strongly co-occurred, attributing TCR associations to individual alleles was difficult.

The source material was PBMCs. The origin of this receptor is a woman aged 40 to 55 in good health and CMV-seropositive.

The sequenced DNA is TGTGCCAGCTCACCGCTAGGGACTGCCCCTGGGGCCAACGTCCTGACTTTC. This yields the protein CASSPLGTAPGANVLTF. Recombination joined TRBV18 with TRBJ2-6, and possibly TRBD2, on 6 matching bases. Counted from cysteine to phenylalanine, this CDR3 has 17 amino acids. The read is trimmed to its CDR3 DNA, 51 bases read in frame from base 1. The germline V gene encodes CDR1 KGHSH and CDR2 LQKENI. V drops 3 bases and J drops 2 bases, leaving 14 bases in between. The reference TRBV18 and TRBJ2-6 proteins fill in what lies around the CDR3, so the full variable domain reads NAGVMQNPRHLVRRRGQEARLRCSPMKGHSHVYWYRQLPEEGLKFMVYLQKENIIDESGMPKERFSAEFPKEGPSILRIQQVVRGDSAAYFCASSPLGTAPGANVLTFGAGSRLTVL.